The 10 T cell receptor beta chains below were found in one sample sequenced in a study of cytomegalovirus exposure and HLA in healthy donors. Some clones are missing from TCRdb's copy, which holds only in-frame ones; the method was immunoSEQ multiplex PCR. The sample contains roughly 330,000 clones, 75% to 90% of which appear only once. Material: PBMCs. These receptors were taken from a woman aged 30 to 39 in good health and CMV-seropositive.

This clone has only one observation. The chain joins TRBV28 to TRBJ2-7; the match to TRBD1 covers 7 bases. Unmatched junction bases numbered 10, after V lost 6 bases and J lost 2 bases. Germline-derived CDR1 and CDR2 are MDHEN and SYDVKM. The CDR3 sequence is 15 residues long. The CDR3 is CASSKTGALPYEQYF. The CDR3 nucleotides are TGTGCCAGCAGCAAAACAGGGGCGCTTCCCTACGAGCAGTACTTC.

The J gene is TRBJ1-2, the V gene TRBV4-2, with D unclear. V lost 0 bases to trimming and J lost 0 bases, with 2 bases between them. This CDR3 has 13 residues. CDR1 is LGHNA, CDR2 YNFKEQ, per germline. The CDR3 sequence: CASSQDPNYGYTF. CDR3 sequence (DNA): TGTGCCAGCAGCCAAGATCCTAACTATGGCTACACCTTC.

V and J are TRBV27 and TRBJ1-4; unclear D gene. The CDR3 is made up of 14 amino acids. Between the trimmed V and J ends, which lost 6 bases and 0 bases, there was a span of 8 bases. CDR1 MNHEY and CDR2 SMNVEV come from the germline V gene (reference sequence). The chain's CDR3 is CASSNTATNEKLFF. The CDR3 DNA sequence: TGTGCCAGCAGCAACACTGCAACTAATGAAAAACTGTTTTTT.

The chain employs TRBV15 and TRBJ2-7; D possibly corresponds to TRBD2 (6 bases). Germline V gives CDR1 LNHNV, CDR2 YYDKDF (reference sequence). The germline V and J ends were trimmed by 0 bases and 5 bases, with 14 bases remaining between them. This CDR3 contains 15 residues. The CDR3 loop is CATSRDRGKTNEQYF. The CDR3 DNA reads as TGTGCCACCAGCAGAGATCGGGGGAAGACGAACGAGCAGTACTTC.

V gene TRBV11-2 combines with J gene TRBJ2-2; tentative D call: TRBD2 (6 bases). The germline gives CDR1 SGHAT, CDR2 FQNNGV. The germline V and J ends were trimmed by 5 bases and 1 base, with 14 bases remaining between them. The CDR3 is 16 residues long. Here the CDR3 reads CASSPSVRGNTGELFF. CDR3 DNA: TGTGCCAGCAGCCCAAGCGTGCGGGGGAACACCGGGGAGCTGTTTTTT. The entire variable domain, with the rest obtained from reference TRBV11-2 and TRBJ2-2, is as follows: EAGVAQSPRYKIIEKRQSVAFWCNPISGHATLYWYQQILGQGPKLLIQFQNNGVVDDSQLPKDRFSAERLKGVDSTLKIQPAKLEDSAVYLCASSPSVRGNTGELFFGEGSRLTVL.

The J gene is TRBJ2-1, the V gene TRBV28; 9 bases are shared with TRBD1. The J segment lost 4 bases and the V segment lost 4 bases, leaving 5 bases of the junction unmatched. CDR3 length equals 15 residues. The germline V gene has CDR1 MDHEN and CDR2 SYDVKM. In nucleotides, the CDR3 is TGTGCCAGCAGTTCCCGGGACAGGGTTTACAATGAGCAGTTCTTC. Translated: CASSSRDRVYNEQFF.

The chain couples TRBV25-1 to TRBJ1-4; D not certain. Germline assignment: CDR1 MGHDK and CDR2 SYGVNS. V gave up 3 bases and J gave up 5 bases, with 16 bases separating them. The CDR3 is 16 residues long. CDR3 amino acids: CASSEGLGGFNEKLFF. CDR3 nucleotide sequence: TGTGCCAGCAGTGAGGGTTTGGGAGGGTTCAATGAAAAACTGTTTTTT.

This clone was detected once. V usage is TRBV25-1 and J usage is TRBJ2-2; D is ambiguous. CDR1 and CDR2 from the germline V gene are MGHDK and SYGVNS. V lost 2 bases, J lost 2 bases, and 9 bases lay in between. The CDR3 covers 15 residues. The CDR3 spells CASSERAGNTGELFF. In DNA form, the CDR3 reads TGTGCCAGCAGTGAAAGGGCAGGAAACACCGGGGAGCTGTTTTTT.

The chain employs TRBV18 and TRBJ1-2; TRBD1 matches at 8 bases. After removal of 4 bases from V and 8 bases from J, the junction contained 6 bases not matched to a gene. The CDR3 covers 13 residues. Germline V gene lookup returns CDR1 KGHSH and CDR2 LQKENI. CDR3 residues: CASSQPGQGGYTF. Here the CDR3 DNA reads TGTGCCAGCTCACAGCCCGGACAGGGAGGCTACACCTTC.

This chain joins TRBV29-1 and TRBJ2-3; TRBD2 might be the D (7 bases). The CDR3 sequence is 14 residues long. The V gene lost 5 bases and the J gene lost 1 base, with 13 bases spanning the gap. CDR1 and CDR2 (germline): SQVTM, ANQGSEA. The CDR3 DNA reads TGCAGCGTTCGGGGGGCGGGGGGCACAGATACGCAGTATTTT. Residues: CSVRGAGGTDTQYF.